This T cell receptor beta chain comes out of a study of blood T cell repertoires in COVID-19. The overall study: In each case, the material was cDNA or gDNA derived from T cells, B-cell-depleted T cells, or PBMCs.

In its sample, this clone was seen once. The repertoire was sequenced with immunoSEQ multiplex PCR; TCRdb's copy has only in-frame clones and lacks some. The sample has roughly 350,000 clones; 90% to 95% are singletons. The sample was peripheral blood. The clonotype originates from a woman aged 18-29 years who had recovered from COVID-19.

The CDR3: CASSPDRSSMNTEAFF. CDR3 sequence (DNA): TGTGCCAGCAGCCCGGACAGGTCCTCGATGAACACTGAAGCTTTCTTT. The chain carries TRBV5-4 and TRBJ1-1; 7 bases fit TRBD1. CDR3 length equals 16 residues. CDR1 SGHNT and CDR2 YYREEE come from the germline V gene (reference sequence). V trimming: 4 bases; J trimming: 0 bases; junction bases outside the gene matches: 9.